Sequencing of this T cell receptor beta chain was carried out in a study of naive and memory T cell subsets. This clonotype has a count of ten or more. Specified treatment: skin biopsy from PPD injection site in Mantoux-positive individual. TCR cDNA received a 3' ligated oligonucleotide that carried a UMI. Individuals with a positive Mantoux test gave biopsies from PPD-injected skin. Germline CDR1 and CDR2: DFQATT and SNEGSKA (reference sequence). The CDR3 runs 13 residues. V lost 2 bases to trimming and J lost 5 bases, with 13 bases between them. Amplification of ligated cDNA took four PCR rounds with SP2 and nested alpha and beta constant primers. TCRdb analysed the UMI-ligation and nested PCR reads with MiXCR anew, one entry per CDR3 protein. The table shows 20,000 to 25,000 distinct CDR3 sequences, with roughly 6% occurring only once.

J is TRBJ2-7 and V is TRBV20-1, with D maybe TRBD1 (6 bases). The specimen comprised skin, sampled from a tuberculin skin test site. This sequence was found in an adult in good health. The CDR3, as DNA: TGCAGTGCTAGACGTCAGGGGTCCAACGAGCAGTACTTC. This encodes CSARRQGSNEQYF.